One sample yielded the 6 T cell receptor beta chains listed below, sequenced in a study of shared clonotypes between healthy human individuals. Libraries were prepared by immunoSEQ multiplex PCR; TCRdb keeps only in-frame clonotypes and omits some of them. This sample yields around 1,000,000 clones, of which approximately 75% are seen a single time; 0.7% to 0.95% belongs to the top ten. What was sequenced was memory CD4+ T cells from PBMCs. Subset in this sample: CD45RA-negative fraction. These TCRs come from a man aged 18-30 years in good health. Some clones in this sample may be carry-over from other donors' samples.

The rearrangement uses TRBV4-2 and TRBJ2-5; the D gene is possibly TRBD1 (5 bases). The CDR3 contains 14 residues. Per the germline V gene, CDR1 is LGHNA and CDR2 is YNFKEQ. V lost 1 base to trimming and J lost 5 bases, with 11 bases between them. As DNA, the CDR3 is TGTGCCAGCAGCCAAGGAAGGGGTGGGGAGACCCAGTACTTC. Protein sequence: CASSQGRGGETQYF.

This rearrangement joins TRBV5-6 to TRBJ1-2, with no clear D. Germline V gene sequence: CDR1 SGHDT, CDR2 YYEEEE. The V and J ends lost 0 bases and 2 bases respectively, with 8 bases between them. The length of the CDR3 is 14 residues. The CDR3 DNA follows: TGTGCCAGCAGCTTGGTTGGGCCGAACTATGGCTACACCTTC. Amino acid sequence: CASSLVGPNYGYTF.

The chain employs TRBV7-9 and TRBJ2-7; 7 bases fit TRBD2. From germline, CDR1 is SEHNR and CDR2 FQNEAQ (reference sequence). The V segment lost 5 bases and the J segment 3 bases; nucleotides outside the gene matches: 7. This CDR3 is built from 14 residues. Here the CDR3 DNA reads TGTGCCAGCAGCCAAGGGTGGGAGGGCTACGAGCAGTACTTC. It specifies CASSQGWEGYEQYF.

The V gene is TRBV9, the J gene TRBJ2-1, with 14 bases identical to TRBD2. This CDR3 region has 16 residues. Germline V CDR1 and CDR2: SGDLS, YYNGEE. The V gene end was trimmed by 3 bases and the J gene end by 9 bases; junction bases not matched to a gene: 8. CDR3 protein: CASSDQPGLAGVEQFF. The CDR3 DNA reads TGTGCCAGCAGCGACCAACCGGGACTAGCGGGAGTTGAGCAGTTCTTC.

The DNA of the CDR3 is TGTGCCAGCAGTGAAGTGAGCTCCTACAATGAGCAGTTCTTC. Amino acid sequence: CASSEVSSYNEQFF. V is TRBV2 and J is TRBJ2-1; the D is unclear. The CDR3 is made up of 14 amino acids. Trimming left V 1 base short and J 0 bases short, with 4 bases between. Germline V gives CDR1 SNHLY, CDR2 FYNNEI.

The genes are TRBV5-8 and TRBJ1-5; D is unresolved. This CDR3 contains 13 residues. The germline V gene has CDR1 SGHTS and CDR2 YDEGEE. Trimming took 2 bases from V and 4 from J, leaving 7 bases between them. The CDR3 DNA reads as TGTGCCAGCAGCTTCGGTCAGAATCAGCCCCAGCATTTT. Translation gives CASSFGQNQPQHF. Full variable domain (outside the CDR3, taken from reference TRBV5-8 and TRBJ1-5): EAGVTQSPTHLIKTRGQQATLRCSPISGHTSVYWYQQALGLGLQFLLWYDEGEERNRGNFPPRFSGRQFPNYSSELNVNALELEDSALYLCASSFGQNQPQHFGDGTRLSIL.